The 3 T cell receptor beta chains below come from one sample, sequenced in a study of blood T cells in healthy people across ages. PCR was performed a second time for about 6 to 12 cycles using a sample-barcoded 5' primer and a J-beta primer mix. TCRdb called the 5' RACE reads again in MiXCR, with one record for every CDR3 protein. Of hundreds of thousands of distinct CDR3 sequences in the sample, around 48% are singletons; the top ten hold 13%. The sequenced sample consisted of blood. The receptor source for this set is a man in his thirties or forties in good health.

Here the CDR3 reads CASSLAIATNEKLFF. CDR3 in DNA: TGTGCCAGCAGCTTAGCAATAGCAACTAATGAAAAACTGTTTTTT. This chain links TRBV7-2 with TRBJ1-4, with no clear D. CDR1 and CDR2 (germline): SGHTA, FQGNSA. The CDR3 is 15 amino acids. The V gene lost 0 bases and the J gene lost 0 bases, with 5 bases spanning the gap. Drawing the rest from reference TRBV7-2 and TRBJ1-4, the complete variable domain is GAGVSQSPSNKVTEKGKDVELRCDPISGHTALYWYRQSLGQGLEFLIYFQGNSAPDKSGLPSDRFSAERTGGSVSTLTIQRTQQEDSAVYLCASSLAIATNEKLFFGSGTQLSVL.

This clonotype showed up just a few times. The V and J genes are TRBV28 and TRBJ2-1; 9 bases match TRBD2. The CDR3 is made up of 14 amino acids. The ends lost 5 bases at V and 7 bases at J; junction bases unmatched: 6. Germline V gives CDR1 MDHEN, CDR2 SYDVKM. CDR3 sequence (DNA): TGTGCCAGCAGTGTAGCGGGGGCCATGAATGAGCAGTTCTTC. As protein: CASSVAGAMNEQFF.

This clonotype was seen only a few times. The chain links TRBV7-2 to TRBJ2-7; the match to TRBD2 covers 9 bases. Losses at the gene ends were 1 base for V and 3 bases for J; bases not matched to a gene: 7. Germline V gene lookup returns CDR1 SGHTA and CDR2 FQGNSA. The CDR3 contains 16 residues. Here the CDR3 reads CASSLVVAGEGYEQYF. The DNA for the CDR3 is TGTGCCAGCAGCTTAGTTGTAGCGGGGGAGGGCTACGAGCAGTACTTC.